Following are 4 T cell receptor beta chains from one sample sequenced in a study of blood T cells in healthy people across ages. For the second PCR, which ran for about 7 to 11 cycles, a sample-barcoded 5' primer and a J-beta primer mix were used. TCRdb reanalysed the 5' RACE reads using MiXCR and keeps one entry per CDR3 protein. The table shows approximately 810,000 distinct CDR3 sequences, with roughly 35% occurring only once. What was sequenced was blood. The receptors come from a young man in good health.

The rearrangement uses TRBV29-1 and TRBJ1-2; 8 bases line up with TRBD1. CDR3 length: 13 amino acids. Unmatched junction bases numbered 4, after V lost 3 bases and J lost 4 bases. From germline, CDR1 is SQVTM and CDR2 ANQGSEA. The CDR3 reads CSVEGRGPYGYTF. CDR3 in DNA: TGCAGCGTTGAGGGCAGGGGGCCCTATGGCTACACCTTC.

This clonotype showed up just a few times. The chain couples TRBV18 to TRBJ2-6; D not resolved. Trimming pared 2 bases from V and 0 bases from J, leaving 5 bases between. CDR3 length: 15 amino acids. Germline CDR1 KGHSH, CDR2 LQKENI. The CDR3 protein is CASSPGSSGANVLTF. The CDR3 nucleotides read TGTGCCAGCTCACCAGGAAGCTCTGGGGCCAACGTCCTGACTTTC.

Notes on this clonotype: One end of the junction is discordant with germline, which a read error may explain. The chain carries TRBV20-1 and TRBJ1-1, with D tentatively TRBD1 (6 bases). This CDR3 spans 16 amino acids. Germline CDR1 is DFQATT and CDR2 is SNEGSKA (reference sequence). The CDR3 is CSTRDVRTVSNTEAFF. CDR3 in DNA: TGCAGTACTAGAGATGTCCGGACAGTCTCGAACACTGAAGCTTTCTTT.

The V call is TRBV6-2 or TRBV6-3, the J call TRBJ2-6, with 8 bases identical to TRBD1. CDR1 is MNHEY, CDR2 SVGEGT, per germline. This CDR3 has 17 residues. Trimming at V came to 2 bases and at J to 1 base, leaving 4 bases not matched to a gene. The CDR3 protein is CASSYRTGGSGANVLTF. The CDR3 nucleotides are TGTGCCAGCAGTTACAGAACAGGGGGTTCTGGGGCCAACGTCCTGACTTTC.